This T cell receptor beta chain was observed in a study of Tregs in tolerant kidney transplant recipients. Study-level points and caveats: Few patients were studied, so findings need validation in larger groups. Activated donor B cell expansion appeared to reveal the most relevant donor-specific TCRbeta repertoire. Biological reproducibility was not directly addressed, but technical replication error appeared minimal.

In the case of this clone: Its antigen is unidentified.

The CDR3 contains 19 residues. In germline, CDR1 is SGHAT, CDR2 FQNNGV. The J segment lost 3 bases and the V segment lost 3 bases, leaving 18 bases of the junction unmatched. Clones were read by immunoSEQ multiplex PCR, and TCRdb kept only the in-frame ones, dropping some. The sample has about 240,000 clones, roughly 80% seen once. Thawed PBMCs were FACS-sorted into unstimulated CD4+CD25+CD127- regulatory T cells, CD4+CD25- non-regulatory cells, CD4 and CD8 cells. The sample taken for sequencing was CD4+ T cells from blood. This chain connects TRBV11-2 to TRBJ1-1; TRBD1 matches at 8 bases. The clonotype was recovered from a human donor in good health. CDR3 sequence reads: CASSFFSRTGWKRDTEAFF. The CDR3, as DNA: TGTGCCAGCAGCTTTTTTTCCAGGACAGGGTGGAAAAGGGACACTGAAGCTTTCTTT.